The following is a T cell receptor beta chain sequence with its context. The CDR3 has 14 residues. The J segment lost 10 bases and the V segment lost 4 bases, leaving 6 bases of the junction unmatched. The germline V gene has CDR1 SGHRS and CDR2 YFSETQ. The data derive from a study of OX40 agonist ivuxolimab in advanced cancers. Study overall: Three dose-escalation patients had partial responses: one with hepatocellular carcinoma and two with cutaneous melanoma.

Clones were read by immunoSEQ multiplex PCR, and TCRdb kept only the in-frame ones, dropping some. This table has 66,000 or so clones, 92% appearing once. This receptor was obtained from an adult with an advanced solid tumor such as melanoma, head and neck, liver or kidney cancer. The sample here was CD4+ or CD8+ T cells sorted from blood, taken in a trial of the OX40 agonist ivuxolimab. The rearrangement links TRBV5-1 to TRBJ1-6, with 9 bases lining up with TRBD1. CDR3 loop: CASSVGQGVSPLHF. CDR3 bases: TGCGCCAGCAGCGTGGGACAGGGTGTCTCACCCCTCCACTTT.